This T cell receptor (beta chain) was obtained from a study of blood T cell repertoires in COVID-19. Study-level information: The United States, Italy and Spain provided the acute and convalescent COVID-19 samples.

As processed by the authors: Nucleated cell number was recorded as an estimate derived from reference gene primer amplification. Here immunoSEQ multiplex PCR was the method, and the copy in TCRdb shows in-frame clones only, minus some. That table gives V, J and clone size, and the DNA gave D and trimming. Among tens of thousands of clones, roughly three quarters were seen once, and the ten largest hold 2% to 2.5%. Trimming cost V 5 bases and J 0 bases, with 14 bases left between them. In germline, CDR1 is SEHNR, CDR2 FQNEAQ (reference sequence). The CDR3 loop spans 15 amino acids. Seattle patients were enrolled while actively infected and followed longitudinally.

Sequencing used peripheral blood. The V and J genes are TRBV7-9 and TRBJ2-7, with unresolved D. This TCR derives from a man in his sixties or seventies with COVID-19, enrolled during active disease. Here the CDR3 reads CASSHGVRSSYEQYF. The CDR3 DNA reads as TGTGCCAGCAGCCATGGTGTTAGGAGCTCCTACGAGCAGTACTTC. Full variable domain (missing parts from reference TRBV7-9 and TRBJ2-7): DTGVSQNPRHKITKRGQNVTFRCDPISEHNRLYWYRQTLGQGPEFLTYFQNEAQLEKSRLLSDRFSAERPKGSFSTLEIQRTEQGDSAMYLCASSHGVRSSYEQYFGPGTRLTVT.